This T cell receptor beta chain stems from a study of T cells in Graves' hyperthyroidism and ophthalmopathy. Study background: At initial diagnosis, before any treatment had begun, peripheral blood was obtained. Overall study findings and caveats: The authors' 13 V-J model separated ophthalmopathy from stable hyperthyroidism.

In its sample, this clonotype was seen a few times. The antigen is undetermined. Researchers took RNA transcripts and amplified the TCR beta CDR3 regions from them. HTBI primers were the set used in a first-round RT-PCR of the TCR CDR3. TCRdb reprocessed the multiplex PCR reads with MiXCR, giving one entry per CDR3 protein. The repertoire holds approximately 430,000 distinct CDR3 sequences, with roughly 14% as singletons. The CDR3 runs 17 residues. CDR1 is LGHNT and CDR2 is FRNRAP in the germline V gene. Unmatched junction bases numbered 5, after V lost 0 bases and J lost 0 bases. The TCR was taken from a woman aged 18-29 years with Graves' hyperthyroidism. The genes are TRBV12-5 and TRBJ2-7; TRBD1 agrees at 10 bases. Material: blood. The CDR3 DNA reads TGTGCTAGTGGTTTGGTACTCGGGACAGGGGACTCCTACGAGCAGTACTTC. Amino acids: CASGLVLGTGDSYEQYF. Supplemented by reference TRBV12-5 and TRBJ2-7, the full variable domain reads DARVTQTPRHKVTEMGQEVTMRCQPILGHNTVFWYRQTMMQGLELLAYFRNRAPLDDSGMPKDRFSAEMPDATLATLKIQPSEPRDSAVYFCASGLVLGTGDSYEQYFGPGTRLTVT.